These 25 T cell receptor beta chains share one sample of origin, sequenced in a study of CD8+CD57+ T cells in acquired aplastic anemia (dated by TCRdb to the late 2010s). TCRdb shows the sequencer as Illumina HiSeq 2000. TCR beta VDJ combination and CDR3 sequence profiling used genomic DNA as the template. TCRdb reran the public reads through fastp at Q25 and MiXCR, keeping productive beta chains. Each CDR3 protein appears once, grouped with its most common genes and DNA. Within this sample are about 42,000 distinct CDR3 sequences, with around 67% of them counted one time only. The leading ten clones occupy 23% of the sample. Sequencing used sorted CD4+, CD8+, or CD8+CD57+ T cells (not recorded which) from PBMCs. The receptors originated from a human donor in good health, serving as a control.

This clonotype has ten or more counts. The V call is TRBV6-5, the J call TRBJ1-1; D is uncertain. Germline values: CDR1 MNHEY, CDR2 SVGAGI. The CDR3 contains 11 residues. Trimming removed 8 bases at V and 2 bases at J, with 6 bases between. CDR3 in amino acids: CASYTNTEAFF. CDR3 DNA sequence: TGTGCCAGCTATACCAACACTGAAGCTTTCTTT.

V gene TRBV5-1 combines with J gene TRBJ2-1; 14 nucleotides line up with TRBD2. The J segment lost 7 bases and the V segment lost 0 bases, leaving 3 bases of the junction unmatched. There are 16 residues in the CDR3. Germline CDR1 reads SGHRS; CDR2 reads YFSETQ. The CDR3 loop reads CASSLVRTSGRNEQFF. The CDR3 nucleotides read TGCGCCAGCAGCTTGGTGAGGACTAGCGGGAGGAATGAGCAGTTCTTC.

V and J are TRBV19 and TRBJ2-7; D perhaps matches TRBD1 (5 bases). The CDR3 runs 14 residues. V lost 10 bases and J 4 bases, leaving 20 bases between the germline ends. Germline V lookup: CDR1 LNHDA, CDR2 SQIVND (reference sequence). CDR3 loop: CATSRASTTYEQYF. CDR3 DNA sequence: TGTGCCACAAGCAGGGCTAGTACGACATACGAGCAGTACTTC.

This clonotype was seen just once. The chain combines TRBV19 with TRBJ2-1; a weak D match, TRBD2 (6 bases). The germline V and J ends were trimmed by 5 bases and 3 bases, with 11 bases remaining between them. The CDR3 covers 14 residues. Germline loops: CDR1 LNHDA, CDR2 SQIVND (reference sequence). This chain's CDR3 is CASSAGLIYNEQFF. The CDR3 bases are TGTGCCAGTAGTGCGGGACTTATCTACAATGAGCAGTTCTTC.

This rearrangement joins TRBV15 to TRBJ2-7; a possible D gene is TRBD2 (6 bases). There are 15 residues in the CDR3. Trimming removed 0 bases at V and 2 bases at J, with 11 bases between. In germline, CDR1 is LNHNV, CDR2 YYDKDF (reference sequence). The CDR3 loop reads CATSRDDSGAYEQYF. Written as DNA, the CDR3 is TGTGCCACCAGCAGAGATGATAGCGGTGCCTACGAGCAGTACTTC. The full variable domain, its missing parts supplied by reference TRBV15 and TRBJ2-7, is DAMVIQNPRYQVTQFGKPVTLSCSQTLNHNVMYWYQQKSSQAPKLLFHYYDKDFNNEADTPDNFQSRRPNTSFCFLDIRSPGLGDTAMYLCATSRDDSGAYEQYFGPGTRLTVT.

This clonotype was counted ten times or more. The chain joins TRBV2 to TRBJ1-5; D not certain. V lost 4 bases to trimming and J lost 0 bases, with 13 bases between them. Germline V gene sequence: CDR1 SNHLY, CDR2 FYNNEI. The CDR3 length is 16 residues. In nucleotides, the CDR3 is TGTGCCAGCAGTGGGACTCTCTTCTATAGCAATCAGCCCCAGCATTTT. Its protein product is CASSGTLFYSNQPQHF. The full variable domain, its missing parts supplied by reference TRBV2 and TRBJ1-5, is EPEVTQTPSHQVTQMGQEVILRCVPISNHLYFYWYRQILGQKVEFLVSFYNNEISEKSEIFDDQFSVERPDGSNFTLKIRSTKLEDSAMYFCASSGTLFYSNQPQHFGDGTRLSIL.

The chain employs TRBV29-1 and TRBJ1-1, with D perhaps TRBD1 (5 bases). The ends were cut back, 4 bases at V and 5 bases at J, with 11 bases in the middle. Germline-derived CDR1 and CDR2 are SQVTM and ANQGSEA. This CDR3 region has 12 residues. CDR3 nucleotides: TGCAGCGTTGGATGGGGCGCGACTGAAGCTTTCTTT. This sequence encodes CSVGWGATEAFF.

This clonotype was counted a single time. The CDR3 protein is CATSRQGGSYEQYF. The CDR3 DNA reads TGTGCCACCAGCAGACAGGGTGGAAGTTACGAGCAGTACTTC. The genes are TRBV15 and TRBJ2-7, with a weak D call TRBD1 (5 bases). The CDR3 is 14 amino acids. CDR1 and CDR2 (germline): LNHNV, YYDKDF (reference sequence). With 2 bases removed from V and 4 bases from J, the gap between germline ends came to 12 bases.

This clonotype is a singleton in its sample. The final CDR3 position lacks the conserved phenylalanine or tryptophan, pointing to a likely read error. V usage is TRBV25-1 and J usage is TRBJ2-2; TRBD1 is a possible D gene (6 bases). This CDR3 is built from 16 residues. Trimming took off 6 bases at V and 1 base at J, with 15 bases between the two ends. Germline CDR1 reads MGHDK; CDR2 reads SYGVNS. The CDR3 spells CASSLDRKQNTGELFL. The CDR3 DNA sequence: TGTGCCAGCAGCCTCGACAGGAAACAGAACACCGGGGAGCTGTTTCTT.

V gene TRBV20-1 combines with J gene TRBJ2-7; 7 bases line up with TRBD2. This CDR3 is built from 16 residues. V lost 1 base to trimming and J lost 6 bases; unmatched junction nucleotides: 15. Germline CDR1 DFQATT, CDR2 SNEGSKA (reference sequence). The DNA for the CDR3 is TGCAGTGCTAGAGGGTCGGGTGAGGGGAGGGCCTGCGAGCAGTACTTC. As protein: CSARGSGEGRACEQYF.

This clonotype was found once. DNA of the CDR3: TGTGCCAGCAGCGCCCCTGACAGGGGGAACACTGAAGCTTTCTTT. It translates to CASSAPDRGNTEAFF. This sequence joins TRBV7-9 and TRBJ1-1; 8 nucleotides line up with TRBD1. Germline loops: CDR1 SEHNR, CDR2 FQNEAQ (reference sequence). Trimming removed 5 bases from V and 1 base from J; junction bases left unmatched: 6. The CDR3 has 15 amino acids.

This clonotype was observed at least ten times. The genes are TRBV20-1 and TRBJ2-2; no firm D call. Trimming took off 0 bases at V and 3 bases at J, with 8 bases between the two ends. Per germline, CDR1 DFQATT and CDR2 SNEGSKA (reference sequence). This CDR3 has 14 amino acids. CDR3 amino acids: CSARDLGHTGELFF. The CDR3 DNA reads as TGCAGTGCTAGAGACCTGGGCCACACCGGGGAGCTGTTTTTT.

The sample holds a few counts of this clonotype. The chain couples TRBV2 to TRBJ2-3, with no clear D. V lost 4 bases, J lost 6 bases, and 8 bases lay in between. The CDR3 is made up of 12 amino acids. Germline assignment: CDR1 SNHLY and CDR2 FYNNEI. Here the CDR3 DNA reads TGTGCCAGCAGTGGAGTTGCGGATACGCAGTATTTT. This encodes CASSGVADTQYF.

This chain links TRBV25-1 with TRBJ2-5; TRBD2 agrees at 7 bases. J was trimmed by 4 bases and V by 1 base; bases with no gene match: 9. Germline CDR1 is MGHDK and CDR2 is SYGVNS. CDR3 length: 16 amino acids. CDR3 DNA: TGTGCCAGCAGTGAATCTGCGTTCTGGGGGGGAGAGACCCAGTACTTC. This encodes CASSESAFWGGETQYF.

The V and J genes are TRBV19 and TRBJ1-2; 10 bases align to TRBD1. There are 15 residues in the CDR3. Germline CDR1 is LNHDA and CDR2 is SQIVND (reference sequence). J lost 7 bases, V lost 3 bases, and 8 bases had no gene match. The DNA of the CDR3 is TGTGCCAGTAGTATTCTAACGGGACAGGGGTCTGGCTACACCTTC. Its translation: CASSILTGQGSGYTF.

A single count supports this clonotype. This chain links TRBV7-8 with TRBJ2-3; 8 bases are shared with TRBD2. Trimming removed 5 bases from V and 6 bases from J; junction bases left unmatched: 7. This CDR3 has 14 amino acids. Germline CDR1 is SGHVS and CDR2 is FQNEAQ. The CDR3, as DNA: TGTGCCAGCAGCCTCGGGGGGGGGCTTGATACGCAGTATTTT. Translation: CASSLGGGLDTQYF.

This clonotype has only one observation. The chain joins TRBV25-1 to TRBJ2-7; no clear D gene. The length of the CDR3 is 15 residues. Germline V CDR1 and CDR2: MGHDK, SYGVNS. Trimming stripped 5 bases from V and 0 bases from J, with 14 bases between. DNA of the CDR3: TGTGCCAGCAGTCCCAAGGACCCAAGCTCCTACGAGCAGTACTTC. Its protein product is CASSPKDPSSYEQYF.

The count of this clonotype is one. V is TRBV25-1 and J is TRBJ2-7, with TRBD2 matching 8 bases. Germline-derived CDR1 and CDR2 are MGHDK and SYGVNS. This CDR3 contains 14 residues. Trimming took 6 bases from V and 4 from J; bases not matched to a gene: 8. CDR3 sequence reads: CASSLGPSGYEQYF. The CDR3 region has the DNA TGTGCCAGCAGCTTAGGTCCTAGCGGGTACGAGCAGTACTTC.

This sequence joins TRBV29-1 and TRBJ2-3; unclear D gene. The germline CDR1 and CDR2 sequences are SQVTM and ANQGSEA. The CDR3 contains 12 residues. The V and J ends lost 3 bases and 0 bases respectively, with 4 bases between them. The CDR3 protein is CSVELSTDTQYF. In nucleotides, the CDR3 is TGCAGCGTTGAGCTAAGCACAGATACGCAGTATTTT.

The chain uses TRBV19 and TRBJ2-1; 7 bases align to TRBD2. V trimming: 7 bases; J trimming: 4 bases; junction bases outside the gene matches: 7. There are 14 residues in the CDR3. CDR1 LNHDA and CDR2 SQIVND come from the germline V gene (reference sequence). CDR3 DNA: TGTGCCAGTATAGGCCAGCGGGGTTACAATGAGCAGTTCTTC. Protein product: CASIGQRGYNEQFF. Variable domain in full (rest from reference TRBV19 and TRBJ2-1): DGGITQSPKYLFRKEGQNVTLSCEQNLNHDAMYWYRQDPGQGLRLIYYSQIVNDFQKGDIAEGYSVSREKKESFPLTVTSAQKNPTAFYLCASIGQRGYNEQFFGPGTRLTVL.

The CDR3 sequence: CASGLAGILYEQYF. The CDR3 bases are TGTGCCAGCGGGTTGGCGGGGATCCTATACGAGCAGTACTTC. The rearrangement joins TRBV2 to TRBJ2-5; possibly TRBD2 for D (6 bases). Gene TRBJ2-7 matches the end of the DNA better, so the J call may be wrong. This CDR3 region has 14 residues. The germline V gene has CDR1 SNHLY and CDR2 FYNNEI.

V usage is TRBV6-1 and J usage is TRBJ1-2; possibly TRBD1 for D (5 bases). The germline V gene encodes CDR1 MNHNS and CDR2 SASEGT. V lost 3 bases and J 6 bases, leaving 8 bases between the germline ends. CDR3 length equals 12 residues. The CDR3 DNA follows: TGTGCCAGCAGTGATAGGGGTCATGGCTACACCTTC. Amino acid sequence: CASSDRGHGYTF.

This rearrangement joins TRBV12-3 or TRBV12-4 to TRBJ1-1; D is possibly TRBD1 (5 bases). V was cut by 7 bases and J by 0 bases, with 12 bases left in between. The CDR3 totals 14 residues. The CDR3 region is CASNLDSVNTEAFF. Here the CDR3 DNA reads TGTGCCAGCAATCTCGACAGTGTGAACACTGAAGCTTTCTTT.

This CDR3 reads CASSVGQTDSPLHF. The DNA of the CDR3 is TGCGCCAGCAGCGTAGGACAAACAGATTCACCCCTCCACTTT. V and J are TRBV5-1 and TRBJ1-6; D possibly corresponds to TRBD1 (5 bases). CDR1 is SGHRS, CDR2 YFSETQ, per germline. V lost 4 bases and J 8 bases, leaving 13 bases between the germline ends. The CDR3 consists of 14 residues. The full variable domain, in which reference TRBV5-1 and TRBJ1-6 provide the parts outside the CDR3, is KAGVTQTPRYLIKTRGQQVTLSCSPISGHRSVSWYQQTPGQGLQFLFEYFSETQRNKGNFPGRFSGRQFSNSRSEMNVSTLELGDSALYLCASSVGQTDSPLHFGNGTRLTVT.

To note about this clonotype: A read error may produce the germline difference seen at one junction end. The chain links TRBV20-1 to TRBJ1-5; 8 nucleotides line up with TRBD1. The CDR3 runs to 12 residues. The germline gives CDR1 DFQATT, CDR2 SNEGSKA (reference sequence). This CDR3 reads CAGTGSNQPQHF. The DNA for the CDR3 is TGTGCCGGGACAGGATCTAATCAGCCCCAGCATTTT.